The T cell receptor beta chain described here comes from a study of siplizumab effects on memory and regulatory T cells. TCRdb's copy holds only in-frame clones and misses some; the assay was immunoSEQ multiplex PCR. Of some 65,000 clones listed, approximately 88% are singletons. Per the germline V gene, CDR1 is LGHNA and CDR2 is YSLEER. V lost 4 bases to trimming and J lost 0 bases; unmatched junction nucleotides: 5. This CDR3 comprises 16 residues. The sequence was collected from a human donor in good health. The V and J genes are TRBV4-3 and TRBJ2-2; TRBD1 matches 7 bases. The material sequenced was Tregs sorted from blood. The CDR3 sequence: CASSPETGPNTGELFF. The CDR3 DNA sequence: TGCGCCAGCAGCCCAGAGACAGGGCCGAACACCGGGGAGCTGTTTTTT.